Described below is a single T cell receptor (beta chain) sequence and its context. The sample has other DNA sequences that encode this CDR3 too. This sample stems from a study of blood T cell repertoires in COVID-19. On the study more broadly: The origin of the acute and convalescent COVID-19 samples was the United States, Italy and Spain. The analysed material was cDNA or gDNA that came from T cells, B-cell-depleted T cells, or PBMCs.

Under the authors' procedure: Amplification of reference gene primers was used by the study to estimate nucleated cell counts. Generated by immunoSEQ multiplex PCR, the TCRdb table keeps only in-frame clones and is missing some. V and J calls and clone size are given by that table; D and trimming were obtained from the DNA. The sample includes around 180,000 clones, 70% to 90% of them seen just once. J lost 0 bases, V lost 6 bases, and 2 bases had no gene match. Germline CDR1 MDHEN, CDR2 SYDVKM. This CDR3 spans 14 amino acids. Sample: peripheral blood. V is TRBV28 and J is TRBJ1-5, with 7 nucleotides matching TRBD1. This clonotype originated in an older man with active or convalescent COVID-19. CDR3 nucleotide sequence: TGTGCCAGCAGCTGGACAGGTAGCAATCAGCCCCAGCATTTT. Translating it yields CASSWTGSNQPQHF.